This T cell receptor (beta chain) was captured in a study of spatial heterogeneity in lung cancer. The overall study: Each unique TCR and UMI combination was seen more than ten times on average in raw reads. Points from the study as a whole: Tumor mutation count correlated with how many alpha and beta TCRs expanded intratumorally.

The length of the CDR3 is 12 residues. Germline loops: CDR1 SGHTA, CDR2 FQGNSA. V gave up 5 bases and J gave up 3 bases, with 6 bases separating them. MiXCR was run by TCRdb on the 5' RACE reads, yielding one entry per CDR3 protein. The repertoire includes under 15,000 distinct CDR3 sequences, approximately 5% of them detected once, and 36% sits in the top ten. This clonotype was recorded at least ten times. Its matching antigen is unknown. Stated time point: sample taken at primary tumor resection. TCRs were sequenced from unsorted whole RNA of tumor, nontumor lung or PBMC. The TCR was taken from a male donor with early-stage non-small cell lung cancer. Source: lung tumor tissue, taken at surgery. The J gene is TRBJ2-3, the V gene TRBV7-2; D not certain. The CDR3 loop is CASSQRTDTQYF. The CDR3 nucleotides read TGTGCCAGCAGCCAAAGAACAGATACGCAGTATTTT. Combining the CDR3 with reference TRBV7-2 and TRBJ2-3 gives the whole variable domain GAGVSQSPSNKVTEKGKDVELRCDPISGHTALYWYRQSLGQGLEFLIYFQGNSAPDKSGLPSDRFSAERTGGSVSTLTIQRTQQEDSAVYLCASSQRTDTQYFGPGTRLTVL.